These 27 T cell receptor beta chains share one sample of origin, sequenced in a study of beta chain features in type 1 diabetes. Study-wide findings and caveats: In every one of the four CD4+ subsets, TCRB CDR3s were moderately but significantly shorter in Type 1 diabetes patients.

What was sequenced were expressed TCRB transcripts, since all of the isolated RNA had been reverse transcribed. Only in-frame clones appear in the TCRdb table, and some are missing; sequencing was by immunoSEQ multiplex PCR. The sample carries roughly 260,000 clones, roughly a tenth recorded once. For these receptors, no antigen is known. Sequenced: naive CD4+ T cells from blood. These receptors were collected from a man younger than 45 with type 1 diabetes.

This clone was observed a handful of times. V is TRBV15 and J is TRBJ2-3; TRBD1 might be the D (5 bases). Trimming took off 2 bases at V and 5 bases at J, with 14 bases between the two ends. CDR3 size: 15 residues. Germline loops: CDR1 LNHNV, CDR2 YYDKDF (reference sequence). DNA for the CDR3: TGTGCCACCAGCAGACCACTTGGGGCTGAAGATACGCAGTATTTT. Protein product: CATSRPLGAEDTQYF.

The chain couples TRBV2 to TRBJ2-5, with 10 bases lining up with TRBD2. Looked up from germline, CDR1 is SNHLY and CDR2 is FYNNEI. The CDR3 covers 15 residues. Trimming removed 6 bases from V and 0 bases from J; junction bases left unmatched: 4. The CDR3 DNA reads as TGTGCCAGCAGAGAACTAGCGGGGAACCAAGAGACCCAGTACTTC. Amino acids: CASRELAGNQETQYF.

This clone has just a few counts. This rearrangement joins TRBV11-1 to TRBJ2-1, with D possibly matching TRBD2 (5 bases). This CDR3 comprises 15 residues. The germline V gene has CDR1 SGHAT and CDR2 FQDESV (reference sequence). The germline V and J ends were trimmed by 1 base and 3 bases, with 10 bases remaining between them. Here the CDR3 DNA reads TGTGCCAGCAGCTTAGTCCAACTAGACTACAATGAGCAGTTCTTC. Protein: CASSLVQLDYNEQFF.

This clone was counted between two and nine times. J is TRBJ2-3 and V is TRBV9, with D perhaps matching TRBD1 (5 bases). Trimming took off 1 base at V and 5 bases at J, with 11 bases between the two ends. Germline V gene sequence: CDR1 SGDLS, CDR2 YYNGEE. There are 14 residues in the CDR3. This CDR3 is CASSVQGAGDTQYF. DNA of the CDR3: TGTGCCAGCAGCGTACAAGGGGCAGGAGATACGCAGTATTTT.

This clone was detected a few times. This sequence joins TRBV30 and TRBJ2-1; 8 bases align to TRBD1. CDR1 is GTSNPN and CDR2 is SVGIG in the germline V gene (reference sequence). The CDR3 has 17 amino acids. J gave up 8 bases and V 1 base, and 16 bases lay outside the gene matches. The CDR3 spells CAWSGRRDRRPGDEQFF. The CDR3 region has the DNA TGTGCCTGGAGTGGCCGAAGGGACAGGAGGCCGGGAGATGAGCAGTTCTTC.

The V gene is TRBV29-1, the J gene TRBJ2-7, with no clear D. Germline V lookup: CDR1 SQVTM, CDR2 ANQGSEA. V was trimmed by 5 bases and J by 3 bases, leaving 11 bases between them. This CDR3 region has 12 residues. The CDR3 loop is CSVIFPGYEQYF. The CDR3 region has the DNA TGCAGCGTTATCTTTCCAGGCTACGAGCAGTACTTC.

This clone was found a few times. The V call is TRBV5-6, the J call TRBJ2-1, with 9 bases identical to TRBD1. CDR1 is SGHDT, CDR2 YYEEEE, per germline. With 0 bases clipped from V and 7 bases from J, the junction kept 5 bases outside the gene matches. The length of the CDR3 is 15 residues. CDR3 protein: CASSLAQGARNEQFF. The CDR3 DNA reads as TGTGCCAGCAGCTTGGCACAGGGGGCTCGGAATGAGCAGTTCTTC.

Here the CDR3 reads CASSLDGSYNEQFF. The CDR3 coding sequence is TGCGCCAGCAGCTTAGACGGGAGCTACAATGAGCAGTTCTTC. This chain links TRBV5-1 with TRBJ2-1, with D perhaps matching TRBD2 (6 bases). Germline V gives CDR1 SGHRS, CDR2 YFSETQ. This CDR3 comprises 14 residues. V lost 2 bases, J lost 3 bases, and 9 bases lay in between.

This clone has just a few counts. CDR3 sequence (DNA): TGTGCCAGCAGCTTACTAGCGGCTATCACAGATACGCAGTATTTT. Translated, it gives CASSLLAAITDTQYF. This chain joins TRBV5-4 and TRBJ2-3; TRBD2 agrees at 8 bases. Germline V lookup: CDR1 SGHNT, CDR2 YYREEE (reference sequence). The CDR3 sequence is 15 residues long. J was trimmed by 2 bases and V by 2 bases; bases with no gene match: 4.

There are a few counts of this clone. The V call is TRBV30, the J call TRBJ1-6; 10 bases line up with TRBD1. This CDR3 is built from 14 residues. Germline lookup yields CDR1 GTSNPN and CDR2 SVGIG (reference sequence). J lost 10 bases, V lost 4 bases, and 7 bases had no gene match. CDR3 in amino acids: CAWTATGGPSPLHF. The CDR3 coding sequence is TGTGCCTGGACCGCGACAGGGGGCCCATCACCCCTCCACTTT.

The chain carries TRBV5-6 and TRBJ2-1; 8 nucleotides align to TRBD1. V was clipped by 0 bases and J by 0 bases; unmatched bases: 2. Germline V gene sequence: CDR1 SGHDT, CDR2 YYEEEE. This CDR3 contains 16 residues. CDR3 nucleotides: TGTGCCAGCAGCTTGGGACAGGGGAGCTCCTACAATGAGCAGTTCTTC. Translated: CASSLGQGSSYNEQFF.

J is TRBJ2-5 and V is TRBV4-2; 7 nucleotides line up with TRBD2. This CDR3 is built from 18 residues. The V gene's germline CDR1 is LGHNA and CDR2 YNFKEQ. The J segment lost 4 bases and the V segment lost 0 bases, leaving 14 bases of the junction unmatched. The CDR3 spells CASSQDFFTGGSRETQYF. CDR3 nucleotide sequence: TGTGCCAGCAGCCAAGACTTCTTCACGGGGGGTTCCCGAGAGACCCAGTACTTC.

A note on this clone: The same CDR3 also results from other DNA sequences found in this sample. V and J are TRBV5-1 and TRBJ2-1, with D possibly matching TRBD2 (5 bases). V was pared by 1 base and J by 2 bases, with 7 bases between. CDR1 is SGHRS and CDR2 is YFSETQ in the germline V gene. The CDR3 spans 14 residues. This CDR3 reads CASSLRAAYNEQFF. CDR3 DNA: TGCGCCAGCAGCTTGCGAGCGGCCTACAATGAGCAGTTCTTC.

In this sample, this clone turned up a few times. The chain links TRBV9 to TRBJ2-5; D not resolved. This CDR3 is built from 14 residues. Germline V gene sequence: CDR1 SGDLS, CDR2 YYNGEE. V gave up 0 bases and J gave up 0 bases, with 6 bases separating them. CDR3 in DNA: TGTGCCAGCAGCGTAGGCAGGTACCAAGAGACCCAGTACTTC. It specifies CASSVGRYQETQYF.

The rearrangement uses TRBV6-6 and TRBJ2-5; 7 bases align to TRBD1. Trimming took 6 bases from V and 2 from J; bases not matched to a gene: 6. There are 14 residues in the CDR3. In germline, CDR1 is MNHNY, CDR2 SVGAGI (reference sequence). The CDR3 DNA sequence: TGTGCCAGCAGCCTCAGGGGGTCTCAAGAGACCCAGTACTTC. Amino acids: CASSLRGSQETQYF.

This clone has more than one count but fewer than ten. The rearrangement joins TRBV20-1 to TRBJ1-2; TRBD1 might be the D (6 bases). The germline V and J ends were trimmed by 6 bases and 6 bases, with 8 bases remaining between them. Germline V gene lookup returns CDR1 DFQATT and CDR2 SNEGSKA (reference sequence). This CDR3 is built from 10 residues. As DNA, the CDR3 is TGCAGTGCAAGGACAGATGGCTACACCTTC. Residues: CSARTDGYTF.

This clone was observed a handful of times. The CDR3 here is CASSPPRGGPETQYF. The CDR3 nucleotides are TGTGCCAGCTCACCACCGCGCGGGGGCCCAGAGACCCAGTACTTC. The chain links TRBV18 to TRBJ2-5, with D possibly TRBD2 on 7 matching bases. The CDR3 length is 15 residues. Germline CDR1 reads KGHSH; CDR2 reads LQKENI. Trimming left V 0 bases short and J 4 bases short, with 12 bases between.

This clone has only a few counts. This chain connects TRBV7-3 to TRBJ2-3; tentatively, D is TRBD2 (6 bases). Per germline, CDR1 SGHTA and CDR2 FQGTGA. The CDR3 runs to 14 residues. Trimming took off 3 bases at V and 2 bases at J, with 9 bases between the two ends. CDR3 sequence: CASSFRLVTDTQYF. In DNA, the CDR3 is TGTGCCAGCAGCTTTCGACTAGTCACAGATACGCAGTATTTT. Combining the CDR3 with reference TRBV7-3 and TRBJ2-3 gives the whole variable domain GAGVSQTPSNKVTEKGKYVELRCDPISGHTALYWYRQSLGQGPEFLIYFQGTGAADDSGLPNDRFFAVRPEGSVSTLKIQRTERGDSAVYLCASSFRLVTDTQYFGPGTRLTVL.

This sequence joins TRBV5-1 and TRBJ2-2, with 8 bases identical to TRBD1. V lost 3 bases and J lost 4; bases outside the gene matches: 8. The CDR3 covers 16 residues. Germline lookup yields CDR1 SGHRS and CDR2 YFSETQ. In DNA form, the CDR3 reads TGCGCCAGCAGCTCGACAGGGGAGGTTGGCACCGGGGAGCTGTTTTTT. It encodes CASSSTGEVGTGELFF.

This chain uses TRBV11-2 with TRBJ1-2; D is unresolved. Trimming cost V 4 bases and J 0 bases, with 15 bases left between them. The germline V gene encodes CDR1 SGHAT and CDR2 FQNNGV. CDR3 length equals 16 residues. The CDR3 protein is CASSSLTGEPNYGYTF. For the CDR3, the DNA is TGTGCCAGCAGCTCGTTGACCGGAGAACCTAACTATGGCTACACCTTC.

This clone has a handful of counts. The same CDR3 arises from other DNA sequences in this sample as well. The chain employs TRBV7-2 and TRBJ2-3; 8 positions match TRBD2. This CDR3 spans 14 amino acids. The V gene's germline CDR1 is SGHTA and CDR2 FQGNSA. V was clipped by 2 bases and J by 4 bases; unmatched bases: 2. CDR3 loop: CASSLSGGPDTQYF. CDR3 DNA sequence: TGTGCCAGCAGCTTATCGGGGGGGCCAGATACGCAGTATTTT.

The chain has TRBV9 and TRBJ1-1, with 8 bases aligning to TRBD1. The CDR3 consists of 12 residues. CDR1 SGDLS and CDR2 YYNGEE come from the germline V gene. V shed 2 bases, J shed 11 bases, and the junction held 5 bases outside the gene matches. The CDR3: CASSVGTGGAFF. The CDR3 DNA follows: TGTGCCAGCAGCGTGGGGACAGGTGGGGCTTTCTTT.

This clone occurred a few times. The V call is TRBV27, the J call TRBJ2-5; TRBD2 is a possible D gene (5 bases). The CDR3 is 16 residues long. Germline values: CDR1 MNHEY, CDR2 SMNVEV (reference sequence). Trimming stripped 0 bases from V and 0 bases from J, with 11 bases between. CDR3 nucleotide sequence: TGTGCCAGCAGTTTATCGAGGGTAGGGTACCAAGAGACCCAGTACTTC. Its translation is CASSLSRVGYQETQYF.

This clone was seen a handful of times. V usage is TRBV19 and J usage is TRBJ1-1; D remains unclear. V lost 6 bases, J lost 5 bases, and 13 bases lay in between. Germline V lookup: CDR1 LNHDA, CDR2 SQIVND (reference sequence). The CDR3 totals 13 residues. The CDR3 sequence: CASRKTGGTEAFF. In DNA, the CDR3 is TGTGCCAGTAGGAAGACGGGAGGAACTGAAGCTTTCTTT.

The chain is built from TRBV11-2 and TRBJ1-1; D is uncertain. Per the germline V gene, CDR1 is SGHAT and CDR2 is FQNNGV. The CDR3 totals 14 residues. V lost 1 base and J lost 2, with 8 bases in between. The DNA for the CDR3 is TGTGCCAGCAGCTTAGCGGGGATAAACACTGAAGCTTTCTTT. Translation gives CASSLAGINTEAFF.

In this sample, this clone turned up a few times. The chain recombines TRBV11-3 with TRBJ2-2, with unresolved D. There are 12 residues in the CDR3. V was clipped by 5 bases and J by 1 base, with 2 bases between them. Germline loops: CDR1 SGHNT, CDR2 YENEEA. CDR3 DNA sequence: TGTGCCAGCAGCCTGAACACCGGGGAGCTGTTTTTT. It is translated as CASSLNTGELFF.

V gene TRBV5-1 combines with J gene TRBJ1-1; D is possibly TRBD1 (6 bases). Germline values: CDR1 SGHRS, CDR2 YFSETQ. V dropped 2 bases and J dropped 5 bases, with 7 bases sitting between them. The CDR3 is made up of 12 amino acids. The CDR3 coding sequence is TGCGCCAGCAGCTTCGGACAGACTGAAGCTTTCTTT. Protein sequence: CASSFGQTEAFF. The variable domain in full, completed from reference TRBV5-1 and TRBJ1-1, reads KAGVTQTPRYLIKTRGQQVTLSCSPISGHRSVSWYQQTPGQGLQFLFEYFSETQRNKGNFPGRFSGRQFSNSRSEMNVSTLELGDSALYLCASSFGQTEAFFGQGTRLTVV.